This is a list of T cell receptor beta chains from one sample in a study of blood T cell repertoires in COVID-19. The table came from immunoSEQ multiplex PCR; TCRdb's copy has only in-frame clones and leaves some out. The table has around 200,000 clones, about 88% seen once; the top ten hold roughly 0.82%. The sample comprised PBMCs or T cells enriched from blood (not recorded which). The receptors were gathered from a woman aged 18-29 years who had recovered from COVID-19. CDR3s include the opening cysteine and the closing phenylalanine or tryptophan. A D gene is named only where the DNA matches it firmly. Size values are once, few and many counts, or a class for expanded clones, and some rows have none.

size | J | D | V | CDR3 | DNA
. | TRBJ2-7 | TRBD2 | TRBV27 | CASSPSSGGSYEQYF | TGTGCCAGCAGCCCGTCTAGCGGGGGGTCGTACGAGCAGTACTTC
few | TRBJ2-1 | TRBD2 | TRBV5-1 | CASSLEEREFSNEQFF | TGCGCCAGCAGCCTGGAGGAGCGGGAGTTTAGCAATGAGCAGTTCTTC
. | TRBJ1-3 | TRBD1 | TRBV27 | CASSLSWDSLSGNTIYF | TGTGCCAGCAGTTTATCTTGGGACAGTCTCTCTGGAAACACCATATATTTT
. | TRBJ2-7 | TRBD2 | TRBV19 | CASSMPAGVGEQYF | TGTGCCAGTAGTATGCCTGCGGGAGTTGGCGAGCAGTACTTC
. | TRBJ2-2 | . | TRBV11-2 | CASSFLWLMDTGELFF | TGTGCCAGCAGCTTTTTGTGGCTGATGGACACCGGGGAGCTGTTTTTT
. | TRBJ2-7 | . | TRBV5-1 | CASSTSRSSYEQYF | TGCGCCAGCAGCACCTCTAGGAGCTCCTACGAGCAGTACTTC
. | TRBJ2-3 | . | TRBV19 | CASSRGDGEGTDTQYF | TGTGCCAGTAGTAGGGGGGACGGTGAGGGAACAGATACGCAGTATTTT
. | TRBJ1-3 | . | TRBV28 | CASKLQGTGNTIYF | TGTGCCAGCAAACTTCAGGGTACTGGAAACACCATATATTTT
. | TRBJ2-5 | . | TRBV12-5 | CASGLVFGSGDQETQYF | TGTGCTAGTGGTTTGGTGTTCGGGTCGGGGGACCAAGAGACCCAGTACTTC
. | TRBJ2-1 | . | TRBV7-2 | CASSLVGLLVDEQFF | TGTGCCAGCAGCTTAGTGGGGCTGTTGGTTGATGAGCAGTTCTTC
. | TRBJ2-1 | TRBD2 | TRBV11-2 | CASSRGTSGRATYNEQFF | TGTGCCAGCAGCCGTGGGACTAGCGGGAGGGCCACCTACAATGAGCAGTTCTTC
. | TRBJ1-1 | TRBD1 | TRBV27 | CASSWTGNTEAFF | TGTGCCAGCAGCTGGACAGGGAACACTGAAGCTTTCTTT
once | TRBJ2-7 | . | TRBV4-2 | CASSQAGDTLSYEQYF | TGTGCCAGCAGCCAGGCGGGGGACACCTTATCCTACGAGCAGTACTTC
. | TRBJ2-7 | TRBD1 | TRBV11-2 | CASRPSGTGYYEQYF | TGTGCCAGCAGGCCATCCGGGACAGGGTATTACGAGCAGTACTTC
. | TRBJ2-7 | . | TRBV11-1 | CATSTDAYEQYF | TGTGCCACCTCGACAGACGCTTACGAGCAGTACTTC